One and the same sample provided the 17 T cell receptor beta chains below, sequenced in a study of monozygotic twins with inflammatory bowel disease. TCRdb reprocessed the 5' RACE reads; each CDR3 protein has one entry and no DNA is given. The listing records 350,000 to 500,000 distinct CDR3 sequences. Sequencing input: blood. The receptors were sampled from a human donor with ulcerative colitis or Crohn's disease, or a healthy co-twin of an affected twin (not recorded which).

CDR3 residues: CASSESMNTEAFF. The V gene is TRBV5-1, the J gene TRBJ1-1. CDR3 length: 13 amino acids. In germline, CDR1 is SGHRS, CDR2 YFSETQ. Drawing the rest from reference TRBV5-1 and TRBJ1-1, the complete variable domain is KAGVTQTPRYLIKTRGQQVTLSCSPISGHRSVSWYQQTPGQGLQFLFEYFSETQRNKGNFPGRFSGRQFSNSRSEMNVSTLELGDSALYLCASSESMNTEAFFGQGTRLTVV.

The chain recombines TRBV9 with TRBJ2-5; TCRdb reports TRBD1, a call that lacks DNA to check it against. Germline CDR1 reads SGDLS; CDR2 reads YYNGEE. This CDR3 contains 14 residues. CDR3 region: CASGAGQAQETQYF.

The J gene is TRBJ2-1, the V gene TRBV29-1; TCRdb reports TRBD1, a call that lacks DNA to check it against. This CDR3 is built from 11 residues. CDR1 and CDR2 from the germline V gene are SQVTM and ANQGSEA. CDR3 amino acids: CSVERGDEQFF.

The chain combines TRBV10-3 with TRBJ2-7; the D gene TCRdb calls, TRBD1, cannot be checked with no DNA. From germline, CDR1 is ENHRY and CDR2 SYGVKD. This CDR3 region has 12 residues. CDR3 loop: CAVGQGQYEQYF.

The J gene is TRBJ1-5, the V gene TRBV6-1; the TCRdb D gene call, TRBD1, has no DNA to confirm it. The CDR3 is made up of 14 amino acids. The germline gives CDR1 MNHNS, CDR2 SASEGT. The CDR3 sequence is CASSSYREDQPQHF.

This chain uses TRBV6-1 with TRBJ2-6. The length of the CDR3 is 15 residues. Germline V gives CDR1 MNHNS, CDR2 SASEGT. The CDR3 sequence is CASGSGSSGANVLTF.

This chain links TRBV19 with TRBJ2-2; lacking DNA, the TRBD2 call made by TCRdb goes unchecked. Germline V gene lookup returns CDR1 LNHDA and CDR2 SQIVND (reference sequence). The CDR3 sequence is 15 residues long. The CDR3 spells CASRLAGANTGELFF.

The CDR3 spells CATSNIQRGKPQHF. The gene calls are TRBV15 and TRBJ1-5. The CDR3 is made up of 14 amino acids. Germline V gives CDR1 LNHNV, CDR2 YYDKDF (reference sequence).

J is TRBJ1-2 and V is TRBV6-2 or TRBV6-3. This CDR3 has 14 residues. Germline CDR1 and CDR2: MNHEY and SVGEGT. The CDR3 reads CASSYGDIANGYTF.

The rearrangement joins TRBV6-6 to TRBJ1-1; the D call from TCRdb, TRBD1, cannot be confirmed without DNA. This CDR3 is 14 amino acids long. Germline CDR1 reads MNHNY; CDR2 reads SVGAGI (reference sequence). CDR3 in amino acids: CASSSTGGSTEAFF.

The V and J genes are TRBV14 and TRBJ1-5; checking the TCRdb D call of TRBD1 is not possible without DNA. The CDR3 length is 15 residues. Germline V gene data show CDR1 as SGHDN and CDR2 as FVKESK. Here the CDR3 reads CASSPGGRGSQPQHF.

V and J are TRBV7-6 and TRBJ2-2; as DNA is missing, the TRBD1 call by TCRdb cannot be tested. CDR3 length: 16 amino acids. Germline loops: CDR1 SGHVS, CDR2 FNYEAQ. CDR3 region: CASSLSDRQNTGELFF.

The chain has TRBV5-5 and TRBJ2-1; absent DNA, TCRdb's TRBD1 call cannot be checked. The CDR3 sequence is 13 residues long. The germline gives CDR1 SGHKS, CDR2 YYEKEE (reference sequence). CDR3 protein: CASSFGGANEQFF.

The J gene is TRBJ1-1, the V gene TRBV30. Germline lookup yields CDR1 GTSNPN and CDR2 SVGIG (reference sequence). This CDR3 has 12 amino acids. CDR3 sequence reads: CAARRFDTEAFF.

The chain couples TRBV18 to TRBJ1-4; with no DNA, the TCRdb D assignment of TRBD1 cannot be verified. There are 15 residues in the CDR3. CDR1 and CDR2 from the germline V gene are KGHSH and LQKENI. CDR3 in amino acids: CASSPAPGSNEKLFF.

The rearrangement joins TRBV19 to TRBJ1-4; with no DNA, the TCRdb D assignment of TRBD1 cannot be verified. Germline V lookup: CDR1 LNHDA, CDR2 SQIVND (reference sequence). This CDR3 region has 13 residues. CDR3 sequence: CASSRQAYEKLFF. The full variable domain, rest sourced from reference TRBV19 and TRBJ1-4, is DGGITQSPKYLFRKEGQNVTLSCEQNLNHDAMYWYRQDPGQGLRLIYYSQIVNDFQKGDIAEGYSVSREKKESFPLTVTSAQKNPTAFYLCASSRQAYEKLFFGSGTQLSVL.

This rearrangement joins TRBV5-1 to TRBJ2-1; TCRdb designates TRBD1, a call that cannot be tested without DNA. This CDR3 is built from 14 residues. Germline V lookup: CDR1 SGHRS, CDR2 YFSETQ. CDR3 region: CASSLGGVYNEQFF.